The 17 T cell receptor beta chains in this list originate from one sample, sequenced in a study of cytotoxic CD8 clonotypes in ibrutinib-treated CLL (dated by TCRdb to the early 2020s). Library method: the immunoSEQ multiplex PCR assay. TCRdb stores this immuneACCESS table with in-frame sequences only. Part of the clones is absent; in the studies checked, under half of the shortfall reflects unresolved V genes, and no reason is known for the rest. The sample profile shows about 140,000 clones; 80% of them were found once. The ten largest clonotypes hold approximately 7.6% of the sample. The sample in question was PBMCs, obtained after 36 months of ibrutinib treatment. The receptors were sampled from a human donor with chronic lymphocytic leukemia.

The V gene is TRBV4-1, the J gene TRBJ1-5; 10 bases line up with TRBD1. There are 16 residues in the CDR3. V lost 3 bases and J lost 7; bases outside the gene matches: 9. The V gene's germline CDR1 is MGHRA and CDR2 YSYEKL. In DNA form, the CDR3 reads TGCGCCAGCAGCCACCCCAGCCGGGACAGGGGCCAGCCCCAGCATTTT. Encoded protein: CASSHPSRDRGQPQHF.

This CDR3 is CASRPPSGVEGIYTF. The CDR3 bases are TGTGCCAGCAGGCCGCCCTCAGGGGTGGAGGGGATCTACACCTTC. V and J are TRBV7-3 and TRBJ1-2, with D maybe TRBD1 (6 bases). The V gene lost 6 bases and the J gene lost 10 bases, with 24 bases spanning the gap. Per the germline V gene, CDR1 is SGHTA and CDR2 is FQGTGA. The CDR3 consists of 15 residues.

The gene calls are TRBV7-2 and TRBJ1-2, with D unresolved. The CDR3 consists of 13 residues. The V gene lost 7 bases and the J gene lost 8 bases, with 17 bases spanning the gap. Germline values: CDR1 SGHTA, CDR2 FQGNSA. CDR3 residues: CASTTWEELGYTF. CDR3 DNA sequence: TGTGCCAGCACCACATGGGAGGAATTGGGCTACACCTTC.

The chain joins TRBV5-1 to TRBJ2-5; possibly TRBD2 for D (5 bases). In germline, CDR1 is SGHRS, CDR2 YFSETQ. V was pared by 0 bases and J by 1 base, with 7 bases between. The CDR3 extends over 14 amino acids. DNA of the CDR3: TGCGCCAGCAGCTTGGAGACTACCCAAGAGACCCAGTACTTC. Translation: CASSLETTQETQYF.

The CDR3 sequence is CASTSPPKHEQFF. Written as DNA, the CDR3 is TGTGCCAGCACCTCCCCGCCCAAGCATGAGCAGTTCTTC. The chain recombines TRBV28 with TRBJ2-1; no clear D. CDR1 is MDHEN, CDR2 SYDVKM, per germline. This CDR3 contains 13 residues. V lost 7 bases and J 8 bases, leaving 15 bases between the germline ends. Variable domain in full (rest from reference TRBV28 and TRBJ2-1): DVKVTQSSRYLVKRTGEKVFLECVQDMDHENMFWYRQDPGLGLRLIYFSYDVKMKEKGDIPEGYSVSREKKERFSLILESASTNQTSMYLCASTSPPKHEQFFGPGTRLTVL.

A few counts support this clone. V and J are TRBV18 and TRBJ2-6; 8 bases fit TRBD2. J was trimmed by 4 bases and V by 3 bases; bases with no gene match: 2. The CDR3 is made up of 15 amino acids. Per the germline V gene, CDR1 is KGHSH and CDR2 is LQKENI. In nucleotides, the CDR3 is TGTGCCAGCTCACCGGGACTAGTCGGGGCCAACGTCCTGACTTTC. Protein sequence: CASSPGLVGANVLTF.

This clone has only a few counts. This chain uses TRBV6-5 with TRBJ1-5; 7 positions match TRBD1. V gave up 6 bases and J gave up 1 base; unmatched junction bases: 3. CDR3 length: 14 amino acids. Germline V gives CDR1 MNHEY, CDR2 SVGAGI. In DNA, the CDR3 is TGTGCCAGCAGACAACAGGGGAGCAATCAGCCCCAGCATTTT. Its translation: CASRQQGSNQPQHF.

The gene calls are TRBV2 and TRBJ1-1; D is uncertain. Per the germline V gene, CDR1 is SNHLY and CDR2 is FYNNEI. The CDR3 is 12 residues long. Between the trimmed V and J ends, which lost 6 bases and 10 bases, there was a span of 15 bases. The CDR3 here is CASSLLEFGAFF. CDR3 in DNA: TGTGCCAGCAGCCTGTTAGAGTTCGGAGCTTTCTTT.

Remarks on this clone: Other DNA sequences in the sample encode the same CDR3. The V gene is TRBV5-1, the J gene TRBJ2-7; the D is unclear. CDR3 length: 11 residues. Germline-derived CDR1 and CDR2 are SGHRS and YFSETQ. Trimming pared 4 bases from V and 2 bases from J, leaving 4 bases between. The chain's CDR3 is CASSRAYEQYF. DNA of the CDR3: TGCGCCAGCAGCCGGGCCTACGAGCAGTACTTC.

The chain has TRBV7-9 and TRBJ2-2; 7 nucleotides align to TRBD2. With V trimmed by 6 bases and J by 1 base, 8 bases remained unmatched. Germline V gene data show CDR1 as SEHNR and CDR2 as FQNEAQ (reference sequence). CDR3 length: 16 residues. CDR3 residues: CASSQALAVNTGELFF. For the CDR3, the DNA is TGTGCCAGCAGTCAAGCTCTAGCGGTGAACACCGGGGAGCTGTTTTTT.

The CDR3 coding sequence is TGTGCCAGCAGTTACTCTGGTTACAGGGCCGGGGAGCTGTTTTTT. Its protein is CASSYSGYRAGELFF. V usage is TRBV6-6 and J usage is TRBJ2-2, with D possibly TRBD1 on 6 matching bases. Germline values: CDR1 MNHNY, CDR2 SVGAGI (reference sequence). Trimming took 0 bases from V and 6 from J, leaving 11 bases between them. CDR3 size: 15 residues.

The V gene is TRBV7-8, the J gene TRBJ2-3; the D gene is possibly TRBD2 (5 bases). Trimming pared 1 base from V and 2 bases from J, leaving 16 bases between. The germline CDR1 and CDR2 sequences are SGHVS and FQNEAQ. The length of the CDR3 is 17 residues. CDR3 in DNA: TGTGCCAGCAGCTTAGTATCGTCTAGCAGAATCACAGATACGCAGTATTTT. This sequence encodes CASSLVSSSRITDTQYF.

CDR3 nucleotide sequence: TGCAGCGTTGAAAACAGGGTCTATGGCTACACCTTC. Translated, it gives CSVENRVYGYTF. The chain combines TRBV29-1 with TRBJ1-2; D possibly corresponds to TRBD1 (6 bases). Deletions cut 2 bases from V and 4 bases from J, with 8 bases between. Germline V gene data show CDR1 as SQVTM and CDR2 as ANQGSEA. The CDR3 is 12 residues long.

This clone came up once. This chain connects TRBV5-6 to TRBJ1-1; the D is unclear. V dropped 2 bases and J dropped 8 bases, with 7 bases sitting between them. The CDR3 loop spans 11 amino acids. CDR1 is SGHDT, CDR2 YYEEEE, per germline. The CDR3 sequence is CASSFAGEAFF. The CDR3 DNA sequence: TGTGCCAGCAGCTTCGCGGGGGAAGCTTTCTTT.

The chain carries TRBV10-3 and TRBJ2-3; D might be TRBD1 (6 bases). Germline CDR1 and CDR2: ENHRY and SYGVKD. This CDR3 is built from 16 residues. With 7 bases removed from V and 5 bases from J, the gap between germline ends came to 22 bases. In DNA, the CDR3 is TGTGCCATCAAGGCAGCCGGGACACCCTTTGGAGATACGCAGTATTTT. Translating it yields CAIKAAGTPFGDTQYF.

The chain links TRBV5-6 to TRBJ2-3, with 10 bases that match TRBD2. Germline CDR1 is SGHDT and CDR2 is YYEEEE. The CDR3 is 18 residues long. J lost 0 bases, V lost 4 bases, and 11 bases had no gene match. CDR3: CASSPTSGNPSSTDTQYF. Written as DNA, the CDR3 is TGTGCCAGCAGCCCTACTAGCGGGAACCCGTCTAGCACAGATACGCAGTATTTT.

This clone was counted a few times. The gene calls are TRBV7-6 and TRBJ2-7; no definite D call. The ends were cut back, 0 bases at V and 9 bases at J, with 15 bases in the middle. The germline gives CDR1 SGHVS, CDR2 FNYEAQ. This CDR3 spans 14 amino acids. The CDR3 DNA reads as TGTGCCAGCAGCTTAGCGTCGGGTCAGAAGAGGCAGTACTTC. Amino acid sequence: CASSLASGQKRQYF.